The 29 T cell receptor beta chains given below trace back to one sample, sequenced in a study of molecular identifiers for immune sequencing clone quantification. In TCRdb, the PCR reads were re-called with MiXCR into one record per CDR3 protein. Altogether approximately 500,000 distinct CDR3 sequences are present, 20% to 25% being singletons, with the ten largest covering around 0.84%. The sample was naive CD8+ T cells from blood, with Jurkat cell RNA spiked in. As to subset: FACS-sorted CD8+CD4-CCR7+CD45RA+ naive T cells. Receptors originate from a human donor in good health. Some libraries in this study had Jurkat cell RNA spiked in.

This clonotype was picked up a small number of times. The chain links TRBV19 to TRBJ1-1; no firm D call. V dropped 2 bases and J dropped 10 bases, with 11 bases sitting between them. CDR1 LNHDA and CDR2 SQIVND come from the germline V gene (reference sequence). CDR3 length equals 12 residues. In DNA form, the CDR3 reads TGTGCCAGTAGTATATCCAACCTGGGAGCTTTCTTT. It translates to CASSISNLGAFF.

On this clonotype itself: This could be a read error, since a much larger clone is one nucleotide away. The rearrangement uses TRBV20-1 and TRBJ1-5; 9 nucleotides align to TRBD1. Germline loops: CDR1 DFQATT, CDR2 SNEGSKA (reference sequence). The CDR3 is 14 amino acids. V lost 4 bases to trimming and J lost 3 bases; unmatched junction nucleotides: 4. The CDR3 region has the DNA TGCAGTGCTACGGGACAGGGACACAATCAGCCCCAGCATTTT. This gives the protein CSATGQGHNQPQHF.

This clonotype was seen at least ten times. The J gene is TRBJ2-5, the V gene TRBV13; D unclear. The CDR3 is 13 residues long. CDR1 PRHDT and CDR2 FYEKMQ come from the germline V gene (reference sequence). Trimming took 1 base from V and 4 from J, leaving 7 bases between them. CDR3 sequence (DNA): TGTGCCAGCAGCTTAGAAGGGCCAGAGACCCAGTACTTC. As protein: CASSLEGPETQYF.

This clonotype was observed at least ten times. V gene TRBV7-2 combines with J gene TRBJ2-3; D may be TRBD2 (5 bases). The CDR3 extends over 16 amino acids. V lost 0 bases to trimming and J lost 6 bases, with 16 bases between them. Germline CDR1 SGHTA, CDR2 FQGNSA. The CDR3 here is CASSLASVKSTDTQYF. The CDR3 coding sequence is TGTGCCAGCAGCTTAGCTAGCGTCAAGAGTACGGATACGCAGTATTTT.

To note about this clonotype: The junction differs from germline at one of its ends, possibly a read error. The V and J genes are TRBV12-3 or TRBV12-4 and TRBJ2-7; D gene unclear. The length of the CDR3 is 12 residues. CDR3 residues: CVSSPDNYEQYF. CDR3 DNA sequence: TGTGTCAGCAGTCCAGACAATTACGAGCAGTACTTC.

This clonotype was seen at least ten times. V usage is TRBV6-5 and J usage is TRBJ2-1, with 13 bases aligning to TRBD2. Germline CDR1 reads MNHEY; CDR2 reads SVGAGI. Losses at the gene ends were 6 bases for V and 8 bases for J; bases not matched to a gene: 10. There are 16 residues in the CDR3. The CDR3 region has the DNA TGTGCCAGCAGAGAGGGACTAGCGGGGACCGGAGATGAGCAGTTCTTC. Residues: CASREGLAGTGDEQFF.

This clonotype came up many times. The chain joins TRBV15 to TRBJ1-3; D gene ambiguous. This CDR3 comprises 15 residues. Between the trimmed V and J ends, which lost 9 bases and 0 bases, there was a span of 15 bases. The V gene's germline CDR1 is LNHNV and CDR2 YYDKDF (reference sequence). The CDR3 sequence: CATSSGRGSGNTIYF. The CDR3, as DNA: TGTGCCACTTCCTCAGGTCGGGGCTCTGGAAACACCATATATTTT.

This clonotype was counted many times. This chain connects TRBV14 to TRBJ1-1; possibly TRBD1 for D (5 bases). The CDR3 is 16 residues long. V lost 1 base, J lost 3 bases, and 15 bases lay in between. The germline V gene encodes CDR1 SGHDN and CDR2 FVKESK. The CDR3 reads CASSQVRVRGDTEAFF. The CDR3 nucleotides are TGTGCCAGCAGCCAAGTCAGGGTGAGGGGCGACACTGAAGCTTTCTTT. Variable domain in full (rest from reference TRBV14 and TRBJ1-1): EAGVTQFPSHSVIEKGQTVTLRCDPISGHDNLYWYRRVMGKEIKFLLHFVKESKQDESGMPNNRFLAERTGGTYSTLKVQPAELEDSGVYFCASSQVRVRGDTEAFFGQGTRLTVV.

The V call is TRBV7-6, the J call TRBJ1-1, with a weak D call TRBD1 (5 bases). Germline CDR1 SGHVS, CDR2 FNYEAQ. V shed 1 base and J shed 3 bases, with 9 bases lying between them. The CDR3 is 14 amino acids. In nucleotides, the CDR3 is TGTGCCAGCAGCTTAGAGCAGGGACACACTGAAGCTTTCTTT. Its translation is CASSLEQGHTEAFF.

This clonotype has just a few counts. The chain combines TRBV5-4 with TRBJ1-1; a weak D match, TRBD1 (5 bases). Germline CDR1 and CDR2: SGHNT and YYREEE (reference sequence). V gave up 6 bases and J gave up 2 bases, with 11 bases separating them. This CDR3 region has 13 residues. CDR3 residues: CASKGEPNTEAFF. The CDR3 coding sequence is TGTGCCAGCAAAGGGGAACCTAACACTGAAGCTTTCTTT.

In its sample, this clonotype was seen many times. V and J are TRBV7-9 and TRBJ2-1; no clear D gene. This CDR3 has 12 amino acids. Germline CDR1 reads SEHNR; CDR2 reads FQNEAQ (reference sequence). V lost 1 base to trimming and J lost 3 bases, with 1 base between them. The CDR3, as DNA: TGTGCCAGCAGCTTAGTCTACAATGAGCAGTTCTTC. Translation gives CASSLVYNEQFF. The full variable domain, completed using reference TRBV7-9 and TRBJ2-1, is DTGVSQNPRHKITKRGQNVTFRCDPISEHNRLYWYRQTLGQGPEFLTYFQNEAQLEKSRLLSDRFSAERPKGSFSTLEIQRTEQGDSAMYLCASSLVYNEQFFGPGTRLTVL.

There are many counts of this clonotype. The J gene is TRBJ2-1, the V gene TRBV20-1, with a tentative D call TRBD2 (6 bases). From germline, CDR1 is DFQATT and CDR2 SNEGSKA (reference sequence). The V end was cut by 8 bases, the J end by 5 bases, with 13 bases between. This CDR3 comprises 12 residues. CDR3 sequence: CSPEGLDNEQFF. The CDR3 nucleotides read TGCAGTCCCGAGGGACTCGACAATGAGCAGTTCTTC.

This clonotype was recorded at least ten times. An end of the junction does not agree with germline; a read error may underlie this. The rearrangement joins TRBV7-9 to TRBJ2-4, with D possibly matching TRBD1 (5 bases). The CDR3 is made up of 11 amino acids. Germline-derived CDR1 and CDR2 are SEHNR and FQNEAQ (reference sequence). The CDR3 here is CASSSSTVLSF. CDR3 DNA sequence: TGTGCCAGCAGCTCCTCGACAGTTCTCAGTTTC.

A few counts support this clonotype. This chain joins TRBV7-9 and TRBJ1-2; possibly TRBD1 for D (5 bases). The germline V gene encodes CDR1 SEHNR and CDR2 FQNEAQ (reference sequence). CDR3 size: 16 residues. V was clipped by 5 bases and J by 3 bases, with 19 bases between them. The CDR3 coding sequence is TGTGCCAGCAGCCCCATCCTTAGGGGTCGTGACTATGGCTACACCTTC. This encodes CASSPILRGRDYGYTF. Full variable domain (rest looked up from reference TRBV7-9 and TRBJ1-2): DTGVSQNPRHKITKRGQNVTFRCDPISEHNRLYWYRQTLGQGPEFLTYFQNEAQLEKSRLLSDRFSAERPKGSFSTLEIQRTEQGDSAMYLCASSPILRGRDYGYTFGSGTRLTVV.

This clonotype has a single count. A read error may be the cause here, since a much bigger clone is one base away. Since the CDR3 does not end with the conserved phenylalanine or tryptophan, this likely comes from a read error. The chain has TRBV29-1 and TRBJ2-7; 11 positions agree with TRBD2. Germline values: CDR1 SQVTM, CDR2 ANQGSEA. The CDR3 spans 13 residues. Germline trimming cut 7 bases from V and 6 bases from J; bases unmatched to any gene: 8. CDR3 coding DNA: TGCAGCGGGCTACTAGCGGGAGCCCTCGAGCAGTACCTC. It encodes CSGLLAGALEQYL.

J is TRBJ2-1 and V is TRBV7-2; TRBD2 is a possible D gene (6 bases). CDR3 size: 16 residues. The V end lost 4 bases, the J end lost 0 bases, and 13 bases lay between the germline ends. The germline gives CDR1 SGHTA, CDR2 FQGNSA. CDR3 sequence reads: CASSSKRVSSYNEQFF. The CDR3 DNA is TGTGCCAGCAGCTCAAAGCGGGTGAGCTCCTACAATGAGCAGTTCTTC.

This clonotype was recorded at least ten times. The genes are TRBV5-1 and TRBJ2-7; the D call may be TRBD1 or TRBD2 (5 bases each). CDR1 and CDR2 (germline): SGHRS, YFSETQ. Trimming left V 2 bases short and J 3 bases short, with 18 bases between. The CDR3 covers 16 residues. The CDR3 region has the DNA TGCGCCAGCAGCTTCAAACTCCGGGACGAGAACTACGAGCAGTACTTC. Its protein product is CASSFKLRDENYEQYF.

This clonotype was found a few times. The rearrangement links TRBV6-2 or TRBV6-3 to TRBJ2-2, with 8 bases matching TRBD2. The CDR3 covers 21 residues. Unmatched junction bases numbered 17, after V lost 1 base and J lost 1 base. Germline V gene sequence: CDR1 MNHEY, CDR2 SVGEGT. The CDR3 spells CASSYYPTSLAGGQNTGELFF. Here the CDR3 DNA reads TGTGCCAGCAGTTACTACCCCACTTCTTTGGCGGGGGGCCAGAACACCGGGGAGCTGTTTTTT.

V usage is TRBV7-8 and J usage is TRBJ2-7; maybe TRBD2 (6 bases). CDR1 is SGHVS, CDR2 FQNEAQ, per germline. The CDR3 consists of 15 residues. V was clipped by 6 bases and J by 5 bases, with 20 bases between them. The CDR3 DNA reads TGTGCCAGCAGTCCAACCCCGGGACTCGGGAACGAGCAGTACTTC. Translated, it gives CASSPTPGLGNEQYF.

This clonotype was observed many times. This chain joins TRBV4-3 and TRBJ2-3, with D possibly called TRBD1 or TRBD2 (5 bases each). The ends were cut back, 0 bases at V and 2 bases at J, with 12 bases in the middle. CDR3 length: 16 amino acids. The germline CDR1 and CDR2 sequences are LGHNA and YSLEER. DNA for the CDR3: TGCGCCAGCAGCCAAGATGTGGGACGACCCACAGATACGCAGTATTTT. Translating it yields CASSQDVGRPTDTQYF.

CDR3 DNA sequence: TGCAGTGCACCCGGGACTGGCGTCGTCGAGCAGTACTTC. This sequence encodes CSAPGTGVVEQYF. The genes are TRBV20-1 and TRBJ2-7; D perhaps matches TRBD2 (6 bases). Germline CDR1 DFQATT, CDR2 SNEGSKA (reference sequence). This CDR3 has 13 amino acids. The ends were cut back, 6 bases at V and 6 bases at J, with 18 bases in the middle.

The rearrangement uses TRBV24-1 and TRBJ2-1, with D possibly being TRBD1 (5 bases). V was shortened by 4 bases and J by 6 bases, with 15 bases between the two germline ends. CDR1 is KGHDR and CDR2 is SFDVKD in the germline V gene. This CDR3 contains 15 residues. This chain's CDR3 is CATSEGPPGCNEQFF. CDR3 bases: TGTGCCACCAGTGAGGGCCCTCCAGGGTGCAATGAGCAGTTCTTC.

This clonotype has more than one count but fewer than ten. V gene TRBV24-1 combines with J gene TRBJ2-2; D is tentatively TRBD1 or TRBD2 (5 bases each). In germline, CDR1 is KGHDR, CDR2 SFDVKD. Trimming shortened V by 4 bases and J by 5 bases, and 19 bases separated the two germline ends. CDR3 length equals 17 residues. The CDR3 here is CATSDQGDRKLTGELFF. The CDR3 coding sequence is TGTGCCACCAGTGACCAAGGGGACCGAAAATTGACCGGGGAGCTGTTTTTT.

V and J are TRBV4-1 and TRBJ2-3, with 10 nucleotides matching TRBD2. V shed 2 bases, J shed 2 bases, and the junction held 4 bases outside the gene matches. Germline CDR1 and CDR2: MGHRA and YSYEKL. This CDR3 spans 16 amino acids. The CDR3 sequence is CASSQRLAGDTDTQYF. The CDR3 coding sequence is TGCGCCAGCAGCCAACGGCTAGCGGGAGACACAGATACGCAGTATTTT.

The gene calls are TRBV28 and TRBJ2-5, with 7 bases matching TRBD2. V lost 7 bases, J lost 5 bases, and 13 bases stayed unmatched. The CDR3 contains 15 residues. Germline-derived CDR1 and CDR2 are MDHEN and SYDVKM. CDR3: CASTTFGGELETQYF. DNA of the CDR3: TGTGCCAGCACCACCTTTGGGGGGGAGCTGGAGACCCAGTACTTC.

This clonotype was observed at least ten times. This chain uses TRBV6-2 or TRBV6-3 with TRBJ2-2, with 7 bases that match TRBD1. This CDR3 region has 16 residues. CDR1 and CDR2 from the germline V gene are MNHEY and SVGEGT. V gave up 7 bases and J gave up 1 base; unmatched junction bases: 9. CDR3 amino acids: CASNLDRDRNTGELFF. CDR3 sequence (DNA): TGTGCCAGCAACCTAGACCGGGACAGGAACACCGGGGAGCTGTTTTTT.

This rearrangement joins TRBV2 to TRBJ1-2; D may be TRBD1 (6 bases). CDR1 is SNHLY and CDR2 is FYNNEI in the germline V gene. Trimming pared 5 bases from V and 4 bases from J, leaving 14 bases between. CDR3 size: 14 residues. The CDR3 nucleotides are TGTGCCAGCAGTAGGACAGTCGACGTCTATGGCTACACCTTC. Translating gives CASSRTVDVYGYTF.

A few counts support this clonotype. The genes are TRBV13 and TRBJ2-3; D possibly corresponds to TRBD2 (5 bases). CDR1 is PRHDT and CDR2 is FYEKMQ in the germline V gene (reference sequence). The CDR3 spans 18 residues. The V and J ends lost 0 bases and 1 base respectively, with 17 bases between them. DNA of the CDR3: TGTGCCAGCAGCTTAGGAGGTTCGTGGGAGAGGGGCACAGATACGCAGTATTTT. Its protein product is CASSLGGSWERGTDTQYF.

In regard to this clonotype: The conserved closing phenylalanine or tryptophan is absent in this CDR3, likely reflecting a read error. This chain uses TRBV2 with TRBJ1-5; D unresolved. The germline V gene has CDR1 SNHLY and CDR2 FYNNEI. CDR3 length: 15 amino acids. The ends were cut back, 6 bases at V and 3 bases at J, with 15 bases in the middle. CDR3 DNA: TGTGCCAGCAGAACGACGTTGGAGGTCAATCAGCCCCAGCATCTT. It encodes CASRTTLEVNQPQHL.